This T cell receptor beta chain was sequenced during a study of cytomegalovirus exposure and HLA in healthy donors. Generated by immunoSEQ multiplex PCR, the TCRdb table keeps only in-frame clones and is missing some. The table lists roughly 270,000 clones, approximately 88% of them singletons. The J segment lost 4 bases and the V segment lost 1 base, leaving 8 bases of the junction unmatched. The CDR3 runs to 15 residues. Germline lookup yields CDR1 GTSNPN and CDR2 SVGIG (reference sequence). The rearrangement uses TRBV30 and TRBJ2-3, with 7 bases lining up with TRBD2. Specimen: PBMCs. This TCR derives from a woman younger than 30 in good health and CMV-seronegative. CDR3 amino acids: CAWSGAGREADTQYF. In DNA, the CDR3 is TGTGCCTGGAGTGGTGCGGGGAGGGAGGCAGATACGCAGTATTTT.